This T cell receptor beta chain was identified in a study of cytomegalovirus exposure and HLA in healthy donors. With 60 Vbeta and 13 Jbeta primers, the PCR was carried out. Using immunoSEQ multiplex PCR, the repertoire was profiled, and TCRdb retains in-frame clones only, with some absent. This repertoire shows about 190,000 clones, about 85% found once; its top ten account for approximately 10%. This CDR3 region has 15 residues. CDR1 is SGHTA, CDR2 FQGTGA, per germline. After removal of 6 bases from V and 7 bases from J, the junction contained 8 bases not matched to a gene. The gene calls are TRBV7-3 and TRBJ2-1, with TRBD1 identical over 11 bases. This TCR derives from a woman in her fifties or sixties in good health and CMV-seropositive. Sequences were obtained from PBMCs. The CDR3 sequence: CASREGTGGRNEQFF. CDR3 nucleotides: TGTGCCAGCAGAGAAGGGACAGGGGGTAGGAATGAGCAGTTCTTC.